One sample yielded the 19 T cell receptor beta chains listed below, sequenced in a study of blood T cell repertoires in COVID-19. TCRdb's table, derived via immunoSEQ multiplex PCR, lists solely in-frame clones and lacks some. The table records approximately 170,000 clones, around 81% of them present only once. The sequencing sample was made of peripheral blood. Source of these receptors: a man aged 55 to 70 with active or convalescent COVID-19.

This clone showed up just a few times. The genes are TRBV11-2 and TRBJ2-7, with TRBD1 matching 9 bases. CDR1 and CDR2 (germline): SGHAT, FQNNGV. There are 17 residues in the CDR3. Trimming at V came to 2 bases and at J to 2 bases, leaving 10 bases not matched to a gene. The CDR3 DNA is TGTGCCAGCAGCTTAAAGATAACAGGGGGCGACACCTACGAGCAGTACTTC. Translating gives CASSLKITGGDTYEQYF.

This clone occurred once. This rearrangement joins TRBV3-1 (or the pseudogene TRBV3-2) to TRBJ2-3, with a tentative D call TRBD2 (7 bases). CDR1 is LGHDT and CDR2 is YNNKEL in the germline V gene (reference sequence). Trimming shortened V by 1 base and J by 3 bases, and 11 bases separated the two germline ends. The CDR3 consists of 15 residues. Here the CDR3 reads CASSQAGGQTDTQYF. The CDR3 nucleotides are TGTGCCAGCAGCCAAGCGGGGGGCCAGACAGATACGCAGTATTTT.

The CDR3 nucleotides are TGTGCCAGCAGCGCGACAGAGAGCAATCAGCCCCAGCATTTT. Translation: CASSATESNQPQHF. The V call is TRBV9, the J call TRBJ1-5; tentatively, D is TRBD1 (5 bases). From germline, CDR1 is SGDLS and CDR2 YYNGEE. The germline V and J ends were trimmed by 3 bases and 1 base, with 8 bases remaining between them. The CDR3 runs to 14 residues. The whole variable domain, filled in from reference TRBV9 and TRBJ1-5, reads DSGVTQTPKHLITATGQRVTLRCSPRSGDLSVYWYQQSLDQGLQFLIQYYNGEERAKGNILERFSAQQFPDLHSELNLSSLELGDSALYFCASSATESNQPQHFGDGTRLSIL.

This chain uses TRBV10-3 with TRBJ2-1; 11 bases agree with TRBD2. The V and J ends lost 2 bases and 3 bases, in that order; junction bases with no gene match: 6. The CDR3 is 17 amino acids. CDR1 is ENHRY and CDR2 is SYGVKD in the germline V gene. CDR3 DNA sequence: TGTGCCATCAGTGAGCTAGCGGGGGGTTGGGGCTACAATGAGCAGTTCTTC. This encodes CAISELAGGWGYNEQFF.

The J gene is TRBJ2-7, the V gene TRBV5-1; 9 bases line up with TRBD1. The junction had 9 bases not matched to a gene; V was cut back by 6 bases and J by 5 bases. Germline CDR1 reads SGHRS; CDR2 reads YFSETQ. There are 14 residues in the CDR3. CDR3 region: CASTPQTGGHEQYF. CDR3 bases: TGCGCCAGCACCCCTCAGACAGGGGGACACGAGCAGTACTTC. Full variable domain (outside the CDR3, taken from reference TRBV5-1 and TRBJ2-7): KAGVTQTPRYLIKTRGQQVTLSCSPISGHRSVSWYQQTPGQGLQFLFEYFSETQRNKGNFPGRFSGRQFSNSRSEMNVSTLELGDSALYLCASTPQTGGHEQYFGPGTRLTVT.

The chain couples TRBV3-1 (or the pseudogene TRBV3-2) to TRBJ1-1, with a tentative D call TRBD1 (5 bases). Trimming pared 2 bases from V and 2 bases from J, leaving 9 bases between. The CDR3 has 14 amino acids. The germline gives CDR1 LGHDT, CDR2 YNNKEL (reference sequence). Written as DNA, the CDR3 is TGTGCCAGCAGCCAAAGAAGGGGTAACACTGAAGCTTTCTTT. Amino acid sequence: CASSQRRGNTEAFF.

The chain joins TRBV9 to TRBJ1-3, with 9 bases lining up with TRBD1. The CDR3 consists of 15 residues. After removal of 4 bases from V and 4 bases from J, the junction contained 6 bases not matched to a gene. The germline gives CDR1 SGDLS, CDR2 YYNGEE. For the CDR3, the DNA is TGTGCCAGCAGCCCACAGGGACAGGGAGGAAACACCATATATTTT. Translation: CASSPQGQGGNTIYF.

The chain has TRBV5-1 and TRBJ2-7, with D perhaps matching TRBD1 (5 bases). The CDR3 has 13 amino acids. Deletions cut 0 bases from V and 4 bases from J, with 8 bases between. CDR1 and CDR2 (germline): SGHRS, YFSETQ. CDR3 nucleotide sequence: TGCGCCAGCAGCTTGGAGCCAGGGTACGAGCAGTACTTC. It yields the protein CASSLEPGYEQYF.

The chain carries TRBV4-2 and TRBJ2-2; 8 nucleotides align to TRBD1. The CDR3 loop spans 16 amino acids. Germline trimming cut 3 bases from V and 6 bases from J; bases unmatched to any gene: 9. CDR1 and CDR2 from the germline V gene are LGHNA and YNFKEQ. CDR3 sequence: CASSHIQGGESGELFF. The CDR3 DNA is TGTGCCAGCAGCCATATACAGGGGGGAGAGTCCGGGGAGCTGTTTTTT.

The chain has TRBV7-9 and TRBJ2-7, with a possible D match to TRBD1 (6 bases). The germline CDR1 and CDR2 sequences are SEHNR and FQNEAQ (reference sequence). The CDR3 length is 12 residues. Trimming took 4 bases from V and 6 from J, leaving 10 bases between them. The chain's CDR3 is CASSYTGSEQYF. CDR3 nucleotide sequence: TGTGCCAGCAGCTACACAGGGTCCGAGCAGTACTTC.

V is TRBV7-2 and J is TRBJ2-3; 7 positions match TRBD2. V lost 5 bases, J lost 6 bases, and 14 bases stayed unmatched. Germline lookup yields CDR1 SGHTA and CDR2 FQGNSA. There are 16 residues in the CDR3. Written as DNA, the CDR3 is TGTGCCAGCAGCGACCCCCCCCGGGGGGTGGGGGATACGCAGTATTTT. Translating gives CASSDPPRGVGDTQYF.

The chain has TRBV29-1 and TRBJ2-7, with D possibly matching TRBD2 (6 bases). Germline lookup yields CDR1 SQVTM and CDR2 ANQGSEA. The CDR3 spans 16 residues. V lost 4 bases, J lost 1 base, and 20 bases lay in between. CDR3 sequence (DNA): TGCAGCGTTGCGAGTCCTCCGGGGGTAGCTTCCTACGAGCAGTACTTC. Translated: CSVASPPGVASYEQYF.

This clone was observed once. The rearrangement links TRBV24-1 to TRBJ2-3; unclear D gene. The CDR3 covers 14 residues. Germline CDR1 KGHDR, CDR2 SFDVKD. V lost 7 bases, J lost 7 bases, and 17 bases lay in between. The CDR3 DNA reads as TGTGCCACCAGCAGTCCGTCGACAAAATATACGCAGTATTTT. Protein: CATSSPSTKYTQYF.

The chain uses TRBV7-9 and TRBJ2-5; TRBD1 aligns across 11 bases. Per germline, CDR1 SEHNR and CDR2 FQNEAQ (reference sequence). The CDR3 extends over 14 amino acids. J gave up 5 bases and V 1 base, and 0 bases lay outside the gene matches. The CDR3: CASSLGTGGETQYF. The DNA of the CDR3 is TGTGCCAGCAGCTTAGGGACAGGGGGCGAGACCCAGTACTTC.

This clone has only a few counts. Germline and junction disagree at one end, which may indicate a read error. CDR3 in DNA: TGTGCCACCAGTGATTTGCAATTTGGGGGCACAAATACGCAGTATTTT. Protein: CATSDLQFGGTNTQYF. The rearrangement joins TRBV24-1 to TRBJ2-3; the D gene is possibly TRBD1 (6 bases). Germline values: CDR1 KGHDR, CDR2 SFDVKD. The CDR3 totals 16 residues.

V and J are TRBV14 and TRBJ1-6; 8 positions match TRBD1. V lost 6 bases to trimming and J lost 9 bases; unmatched junction nucleotides: 4. From germline, CDR1 is SGHDN and CDR2 FVKESK. The CDR3 covers 13 residues. CDR3 sequence (DNA): TGTGCCAGCAGACCGGACAGGGTTTCACCCCTCCACTTT. Amino acid sequence: CASRPDRVSPLHF.

V and J are TRBV4-1 and TRBJ1-4, with 7 bases that match TRBD1. The ends lost 6 bases at V and 1 base at J; junction bases unmatched: 5. Germline CDR1 is MGHRA and CDR2 is YSYEKL. The CDR3 extends over 15 amino acids. DNA for the CDR3: TGCGCCAGCAGTCAGAGGACAGGAACTAATGAAAAACTGTTTTTT. The encoded protein is CASSQRTGTNEKLFF.

V is TRBV3-1 (or the pseudogene TRBV3-2) and J is TRBJ1-4; D call uncertain. Trimming shortened V by 5 bases and J by 14 bases, and 18 bases separated the two germline ends. Germline V gene data show CDR1 as LGHDT and CDR2 as YNNKEL (reference sequence). There are 13 residues in the CDR3. The CDR3 loop is CASSETRGGRLFF. The DNA of the CDR3 is TGTGCCAGCAGCGAAACTCGGGGAGGGAGGCTGTTTTTT.

This clone was recorded a few times. The chain uses TRBV7-9 and TRBJ1-4; the match to TRBD1 covers 7 bases. V shed 4 bases, J shed 3 bases, and the junction held 5 bases outside the gene matches. The CDR3 runs 15 residues. From germline, CDR1 is SEHNR and CDR2 FQNEAQ (reference sequence). This chain's CDR3 is CASSSTGLANEKLFF. DNA of the CDR3: TGTGCCAGCAGCTCGACAGGGCTCGCTAATGAAAAACTGTTTTTT.